What follows are 30 T cell receptor beta chains derived from one specimen sequenced in a study of radiation and T cells in renal cell carcinoma. Assay: immunoSEQ multiplex PCR; the TCRdb copy retains only in-frame clones and omits some. Of 150,000 or so clones in the sample, over 75% were seen once. The time point was: baseline pretreatment blood. This sample's treatment: 15 Gy SBRT to primary tumor, nephrectomy 4 weeks later. The specimen comprised blood, sampled from a patient whose treatment included radiotherapy and nephrectomy. The receptors stem from a woman in her forties or fifties with renal cell carcinoma.

The rearrangement uses TRBV19 and TRBJ2-6; 8 nucleotides align to TRBD1. Germline V lookup: CDR1 LNHDA, CDR2 SQIVND (reference sequence). The CDR3 sequence is 15 residues long. J lost 0 bases, V lost 10 bases, and 5 bases had no gene match. For the CDR3, the DNA is TGTGCCACTAAGGGACAGGACTCTGGGGCCAACGTCCTGACTTTC. Amino acids: CATKGQDSGANVLTF. The full variable domain, rest sourced from reference TRBV19 and TRBJ2-6, is DGGITQSPKYLFRKEGQNVTLSCEQNLNHDAMYWYRQDPGQGLRLIYYSQIVNDFQKGDIAEGYSVSREKKESFPLTVTSAQKNPTAFYLCATKGQDSGANVLTFGAGSRLTVL.

This clone was counted between two and nine times. The chain carries TRBV10-3 and TRBJ1-3, with no clear D. Trimming left V 6 bases short and J 0 bases short, with 6 bases between. The CDR3 length is 13 residues. CDR1 is ENHRY and CDR2 is SYGVKD in the germline V gene. The DNA for the CDR3 is TGTGCCATCAGGGAGAGCTCTGGAAACACCATATATTTT. This gives the protein CAIRESSGNTIYF.

The chain recombines TRBV6-1 with TRBJ1-4, with 10 bases matching TRBD1. The CDR3 length is 14 residues. Germline lookup yields CDR1 MNHNS and CDR2 SASEGT. V shed 5 bases and J 7 bases; nucleotides not matched to a gene: 4. The CDR3 sequence is CASSWDRGGEKLFF. The CDR3, as DNA: TGTGCCAGCAGTTGGGACAGGGGCGGTGAAAAACTGTTTTTT.

The chain recombines TRBV25-1 with TRBJ2-3; TRBD2 is a possible D gene (6 bases). V gave up 3 bases and J gave up 6 bases, with 13 bases separating them. Germline assignment: CDR1 MGHDK and CDR2 SYGVNS. This CDR3 is built from 14 residues. The CDR3 DNA follows: TGTGCCAGCAGTGAGTGGAGGGAGGAGGATACGCAGTATTTT. This codes for CASSEWREEDTQYF.

V is TRBV7-9 and J is TRBJ1-1, with D possibly matching TRBD1 (6 bases). The CDR3 length is 16 residues. The ends were cut back, 3 bases at V and 2 bases at J, with 16 bases in the middle. The germline gives CDR1 SEHNR, CDR2 FQNEAQ (reference sequence). The CDR3 loop is CASSLTQGLANTEAFF. CDR3 bases: TGTGCCAGCAGCTTGACGCAGGGGCTAGCTAACACTGAAGCTTTCTTT.

This clone has a handful of counts. This chain links TRBV5-1 with TRBJ2-6; D remains ambiguous. This CDR3 is built from 16 residues. Germline CDR1 reads SGHRS; CDR2 reads YFSETQ. The V and J ends lost 3 bases and 0 bases respectively, with 10 bases between them. The CDR3 loop reads CASSSQPPSGANVLTF. The CDR3 nucleotides read TGCGCCAGCAGCTCACAGCCCCCCTCTGGGGCCAACGTCCTGACTTTC.

The chain carries TRBV29-1 and TRBJ1-1; 10 positions match TRBD1. The germline V gene encodes CDR1 SQVTM and CDR2 ANQGSEA. The CDR3 is made up of 15 amino acids. Losses at the gene ends were 4 bases for V and 1 base for J; bases not matched to a gene: 6. DNA for the CDR3: TGCAGCGTTGTAGGGGACAGGGGCGCGAACACTGAAGCTTTCTTT. Protein sequence: CSVVGDRGANTEAFF.

The CDR3 bases are TGTGCCAGTAGTATAGAAGGGAATTACTATGGCTACACCTTC. Translation gives CASSIEGNYYGYTF. The rearrangement links TRBV19 to TRBJ1-2; unclear D gene. CDR3 length: 14 residues. The V gene's germline CDR1 is LNHDA and CDR2 SQIVND (reference sequence). V lost 0 bases and J 3 bases, leaving 8 bases between the germline ends.

CDR3 DNA sequence: TGCGCCAGCCAGGTGAACACCGGGGAGCTGTTTTTT. Amino acids: CASQVNTGELFF. The chain combines TRBV5-1 with TRBJ2-2; no firm D call. CDR3 length: 12 residues. With 7 bases removed from V and 1 base from J, the gap between germline ends came to 5 bases. Looked up from germline, CDR1 is SGHRS and CDR2 is YFSETQ.

The genes are TRBV7-6 and TRBJ2-1; TRBD2 agrees at 11 bases. V lost 2 bases, J lost 5 bases, and 2 bases stayed unmatched. Germline CDR1 reads SGHVS; CDR2 reads FNYEAQ. The CDR3 has 15 amino acids. The CDR3 loop is CASSLSGLADNEQFF. The DNA for the CDR3 is TGTGCCAGCAGCTTATCGGGACTAGCGGACAATGAGCAGTTCTTC.

This clone was detected once. V and J are TRBV6-4 and TRBJ1-5; no definite D call. Germline V gene data show CDR1 as MRHNA and CDR2 as SNTAGT. There are 13 residues in the CDR3. Trimming cost V 5 bases and J 1 base, with 6 bases left between them. The CDR3 protein is CASSPNSNQPQHF. The CDR3 coding sequence is TGTGCCAGCAGTCCTAACAGCAATCAGCCCCAGCATTTT.

This chain joins TRBV19 and TRBJ1-2, with 10 bases matching TRBD1. The CDR3 contains 14 residues. Unmatched junction bases numbered 8, after V lost 6 bases and J lost 7 bases. Germline lookup yields CDR1 LNHDA and CDR2 SQIVND (reference sequence). The CDR3 sequence: CASSRDRGTRGYTF. The CDR3 nucleotides read TGTGCCAGTAGCCGGGACAGGGGTACGCGTGGCTACACCTTC.

The chain uses TRBV30 and TRBJ1-1; a possible D gene is TRBD1 (6 bases). The V gene lost 4 bases and the J gene lost 7 bases, with 10 bases spanning the gap. The CDR3 runs 11 residues. Germline V gene sequence: CDR1 GTSNPN, CDR2 SVGIG (reference sequence). DNA for the CDR3: TGTGCCTGGACCGGACAGAGTGAAGCTTTCTTT. The encoded protein is CAWTGQSEAFF. Using reference TRBV30 and TRBJ1-1 for the parts outside the CDR3, the full variable domain is SQTIHQWPATLVQPVGSPLSLECTVEGTSNPNLYWYRQAAGRGLQLLFYSVGIGQISSEVPQNLSASRPQDRQFILSSKKLLLSDSGFYLCAWTGQSEAFFGQGTRLTVV.

This chain connects TRBV11-3 to TRBJ2-5; no definite D call. Germline V gene lookup returns CDR1 SGHNT and CDR2 YENEEA. With 3 bases removed from V and 4 bases from J, the gap between germline ends came to 9 bases. CDR3 size: 13 residues. The CDR3 DNA reads TGTGCCAGCAGCTTCCAACCGGGAGAGACCCAGTACTTC. Amino acids: CASSFQPGETQYF.

This clone was observed a handful of times. The DNA of the CDR3 is TGTGCCACCAGCAGAGGTTCTGACAGGGGGCCGAATTCACCCCTCCACTTT. Amino acids: CATSRGSDRGPNSPLHF. This sequence joins TRBV15 and TRBJ1-6; 10 positions agree with TRBD1. V shed 1 base, J shed 7 bases, and the junction held 7 bases outside the gene matches. In germline, CDR1 is LNHNV, CDR2 YYDKDF (reference sequence). The CDR3 has 17 amino acids.

Only one count was recorded for this clone. This chain links TRBV6-5 with TRBJ1-5; D gene uncertain. This CDR3 spans 15 amino acids. Trimming took 0 bases from V and 0 from J, leaving 6 bases between them. Germline lookup yields CDR1 MNHEY and CDR2 SVGAGI. The CDR3 here is CASSYSRVSNQPQHF. In DNA, the CDR3 is TGTGCCAGCAGTTACTCGCGGGTTAGCAATCAGCCCCAGCATTTT.

The chain links TRBV5-1 to TRBJ1-1; D possibly corresponds to TRBD1 (5 bases). Germline loops: CDR1 SGHRS, CDR2 YFSETQ. V was pared by 6 bases and J by 0 bases, with 9 bases between. The CDR3 runs 13 residues. CDR3 protein: CASTRDLNTEAFF. The CDR3 nucleotides read TGCGCCAGCACGAGGGACCTGAACACTGAAGCTTTCTTT.

The gene calls are TRBV5-1 and TRBJ2-5, with 8 positions matching TRBD2. The length of the CDR3 is 15 residues. CDR1 SGHRS and CDR2 YFSETQ come from the germline V gene. V shed 4 bases, J shed 3 bases, and the junction held 8 bases outside the gene matches. The CDR3 coding sequence is TGCGCCAGCAGCCCCCTGCGGGGGGAAGAAGAGACCCAGTACTTC. As protein: CASSPLRGEEETQYF. Based on the CDR3 plus reference TRBV5-1 and TRBJ2-5, the full variable domain is KAGVTQTPRYLIKTRGQQVTLSCSPISGHRSVSWYQQTPGQGLQFLFEYFSETQRNKGNFPGRFSGRQFSNSRSEMNVSTLELGDSALYLCASSPLRGEEETQYFGPGTRLLVL.

The chain employs TRBV9 and TRBJ2-3; D is uncertain. Per the germline V gene, CDR1 is SGDLS and CDR2 is YYNGEE. The V and J ends lost 0 bases and 4 bases respectively, with 6 bases between them. This CDR3 spans 13 amino acids. The chain's CDR3 is CASSVGPADTQYF. The CDR3 coding sequence is TGTGCCAGCAGCGTAGGACCAGCAGATACGCAGTATTTT.

The chain has TRBV5-4 and TRBJ1-1, with D perhaps TRBD1 (6 bases). The CDR3 is made up of 14 amino acids. The germline V gene has CDR1 SGHNT and CDR2 YYREEE (reference sequence). Trimming removed 2 bases at V and 3 bases at J, with 11 bases between. In DNA form, the CDR3 reads TGTGCCAGCAGCTTACAGGGTATTGACACTGAAGCTTTCTTT. Amino acids: CASSLQGIDTEAFF.

This chain links TRBV6-6 with TRBJ2-7; D gene uncertain. The germline V gene has CDR1 MNHNY and CDR2 SVGAGI (reference sequence). The CDR3 has 13 residues. The ends were cut back, 2 bases at V and 4 bases at J, with 9 bases in the middle. CDR3 sequence reads: CASSYIARYEQYF. The DNA of the CDR3 is TGTGCCAGCAGTTACATTGCGAGGTACGAGCAGTACTTC.

This chain uses TRBV29-1 with TRBJ2-5; D not resolved. V was shortened by 5 bases and J by 5 bases, with 12 bases between the two germline ends. From germline, CDR1 is SQVTM and CDR2 ANQGSEA. The CDR3 loop spans 12 amino acids. This CDR3 reads CSVRPPGETQYF. As DNA, the CDR3 is TGCAGCGTTAGGCCCCCCGGGGAGACCCAGTACTTC.

This sequence joins TRBV15 and TRBJ2-1; 11 nucleotides line up with TRBD2. This CDR3 spans 15 amino acids. Germline V gene lookup returns CDR1 LNHNV and CDR2 YYDKDF (reference sequence). V lost 0 bases, J lost 15 bases, and 10 bases stayed unmatched. CDR3 sequence reads: CATSRDSSGGPPVFF. CDR3 sequence (DNA): TGTGCCACCAGCAGAGATTCTAGCGGGGGGCCCCCTGTGTTCTTC.

This clone was picked up one time. This chain links TRBV5-1 with TRBJ2-1; the D gene is possibly TRBD2 (6 bases). Germline CDR1 and CDR2: SGHRS and YFSETQ. The CDR3 is 15 amino acids. V lost 4 bases and J lost 7, with 18 bases in between. Here the CDR3 DNA reads TGCGCCAGCAGCACCGGGACTCCTGGGGGAAATGAGCAGTTCTTC. Its protein product is CASSTGTPGGNEQFF. The full variable domain, in which reference TRBV5-1 and TRBJ2-1 provide the parts outside the CDR3, is KAGVTQTPRYLIKTRGQQVTLSCSPISGHRSVSWYQQTPGQGLQFLFEYFSETQRNKGNFPGRFSGRQFSNSRSEMNVSTLELGDSALYLCASSTGTPGGNEQFFGPGTRLTVL.

The chain has TRBV4-1 and TRBJ2-1; 10 bases are a match to TRBD2. The CDR3 spans 16 residues. Germline V CDR1 and CDR2: MGHRA, YSYEKL. Trimming at V came to 3 bases and at J to 7 bases, leaving 9 bases not matched to a gene. The CDR3 bases are TGCGCCAGCAGCCAGTCCAGCGGGGGGGCTGGGAATGAGCAGTTCTTC. Residues: CASSQSSGGAGNEQFF.

This clone appeared many times. The chain employs TRBV5-5 and TRBJ2-1, with D perhaps matching TRBD2 (6 bases). The V end was cut by 1 base, the J end by 15 bases, with 11 bases between. Germline V lookup: CDR1 SGHKS, CDR2 YYEKEE (reference sequence). The CDR3 has 11 amino acids. The CDR3 nucleotides are TGTGCCAGCAGCTTGAGGCGGGATCGGTTCTTC. It is translated as CASSLRRDRFF.

Written as DNA, the CDR3 is TGCGCCAGCAGCCAAGATCTAGGGTACGAGCAGTACTTC. Translated: CASSQDLGYEQYF. V and J are TRBV4-3 and TRBJ2-7; the D is unclear. Germline CDR1 and CDR2: LGHNA and YSLEER. Trimming took off 0 bases at V and 4 bases at J, with 7 bases between the two ends. The CDR3 loop spans 13 amino acids.

The V and J genes are TRBV5-1 and TRBJ1-1; the D gene is possibly TRBD1 (5 bases). The CDR3 is 13 amino acids. V gave up 1 base and J gave up 7 bases, with 11 bases separating them. Germline CDR1 is SGHRS and CDR2 is YFSETQ. The chain's CDR3 is CASSLMEGLEAFF. CDR3 nucleotide sequence: TGCGCCAGCAGCTTGATGGAGGGGCTTGAAGCTTTCTTT.

V is TRBV2 and J is TRBJ2-2; no clear D gene. The CDR3 extends over 13 amino acids. Germline V gene data show CDR1 as SNHLY and CDR2 as FYNNEI. Trimming pared 0 bases from V and 6 bases from J, leaving 5 bases between. CDR3 coding DNA: TGTGCCAGCAGTGAAGCGCGATCCGGGGAGCTGTTTTTT. Encoded protein: CASSEARSGELFF.

The rearrangement uses TRBV6-1 and TRBJ1-5; the D gene is possibly TRBD1 (5 bases). Germline values: CDR1 MNHNS, CDR2 SASEGT. The CDR3 covers 15 residues. With 10 bases removed from V and 4 bases from J, the gap between germline ends came to 20 bases. This CDR3 is CATEGVGVGNQPQHF. The CDR3 DNA reads as TGTGCCACAGAAGGGGTAGGGGTAGGTAATCAGCCCCAGCATTTT.